This T cell receptor (beta chain) was profiled in a study of shared clonotypes between healthy human individuals. Study at large: Those who served as donors were a couple of women and three men between the ages of 18 and 49.

The authors loaded 200 ng DNA, tens of thousands of T cell genomes, into sorted-subset replicate PCRs. Clones were read by immunoSEQ multiplex PCR, and TCRdb kept only the in-frame ones, dropping some. The table has roughly 660,000 clones, 80% to 95% seen once. CD8 memory was a combination that joined CD45RO+ cells with CCR7-negative CD45RA+ TemRA cells. CDR3 length: 19 residues. CDR1 and CDR2 (germline): MDHEN, SYDVKM. Trimming removed 4 bases at V and 2 bases at J, with 26 bases between. This chain connects TRBV28 to TRBJ2-5, with D tentatively TRBD1 or TRBD2 (6 bases each). Sequencing used memory CD8+ T cells from PBMCs. Subset noted: CD45RO+ cells pooled with CCR7-negative TemRA cells. This TCR came from a young man in good health. Some clones in this sample may be carry-over from other donors' samples. The CDR3 bases are TGTGCCAGCAGTTCGAGCCGGGACTCAAGGGGGGATAAACAAGAGACCCAGTACTTC. Protein product: CASSSSRDSRGDKQETQYF.